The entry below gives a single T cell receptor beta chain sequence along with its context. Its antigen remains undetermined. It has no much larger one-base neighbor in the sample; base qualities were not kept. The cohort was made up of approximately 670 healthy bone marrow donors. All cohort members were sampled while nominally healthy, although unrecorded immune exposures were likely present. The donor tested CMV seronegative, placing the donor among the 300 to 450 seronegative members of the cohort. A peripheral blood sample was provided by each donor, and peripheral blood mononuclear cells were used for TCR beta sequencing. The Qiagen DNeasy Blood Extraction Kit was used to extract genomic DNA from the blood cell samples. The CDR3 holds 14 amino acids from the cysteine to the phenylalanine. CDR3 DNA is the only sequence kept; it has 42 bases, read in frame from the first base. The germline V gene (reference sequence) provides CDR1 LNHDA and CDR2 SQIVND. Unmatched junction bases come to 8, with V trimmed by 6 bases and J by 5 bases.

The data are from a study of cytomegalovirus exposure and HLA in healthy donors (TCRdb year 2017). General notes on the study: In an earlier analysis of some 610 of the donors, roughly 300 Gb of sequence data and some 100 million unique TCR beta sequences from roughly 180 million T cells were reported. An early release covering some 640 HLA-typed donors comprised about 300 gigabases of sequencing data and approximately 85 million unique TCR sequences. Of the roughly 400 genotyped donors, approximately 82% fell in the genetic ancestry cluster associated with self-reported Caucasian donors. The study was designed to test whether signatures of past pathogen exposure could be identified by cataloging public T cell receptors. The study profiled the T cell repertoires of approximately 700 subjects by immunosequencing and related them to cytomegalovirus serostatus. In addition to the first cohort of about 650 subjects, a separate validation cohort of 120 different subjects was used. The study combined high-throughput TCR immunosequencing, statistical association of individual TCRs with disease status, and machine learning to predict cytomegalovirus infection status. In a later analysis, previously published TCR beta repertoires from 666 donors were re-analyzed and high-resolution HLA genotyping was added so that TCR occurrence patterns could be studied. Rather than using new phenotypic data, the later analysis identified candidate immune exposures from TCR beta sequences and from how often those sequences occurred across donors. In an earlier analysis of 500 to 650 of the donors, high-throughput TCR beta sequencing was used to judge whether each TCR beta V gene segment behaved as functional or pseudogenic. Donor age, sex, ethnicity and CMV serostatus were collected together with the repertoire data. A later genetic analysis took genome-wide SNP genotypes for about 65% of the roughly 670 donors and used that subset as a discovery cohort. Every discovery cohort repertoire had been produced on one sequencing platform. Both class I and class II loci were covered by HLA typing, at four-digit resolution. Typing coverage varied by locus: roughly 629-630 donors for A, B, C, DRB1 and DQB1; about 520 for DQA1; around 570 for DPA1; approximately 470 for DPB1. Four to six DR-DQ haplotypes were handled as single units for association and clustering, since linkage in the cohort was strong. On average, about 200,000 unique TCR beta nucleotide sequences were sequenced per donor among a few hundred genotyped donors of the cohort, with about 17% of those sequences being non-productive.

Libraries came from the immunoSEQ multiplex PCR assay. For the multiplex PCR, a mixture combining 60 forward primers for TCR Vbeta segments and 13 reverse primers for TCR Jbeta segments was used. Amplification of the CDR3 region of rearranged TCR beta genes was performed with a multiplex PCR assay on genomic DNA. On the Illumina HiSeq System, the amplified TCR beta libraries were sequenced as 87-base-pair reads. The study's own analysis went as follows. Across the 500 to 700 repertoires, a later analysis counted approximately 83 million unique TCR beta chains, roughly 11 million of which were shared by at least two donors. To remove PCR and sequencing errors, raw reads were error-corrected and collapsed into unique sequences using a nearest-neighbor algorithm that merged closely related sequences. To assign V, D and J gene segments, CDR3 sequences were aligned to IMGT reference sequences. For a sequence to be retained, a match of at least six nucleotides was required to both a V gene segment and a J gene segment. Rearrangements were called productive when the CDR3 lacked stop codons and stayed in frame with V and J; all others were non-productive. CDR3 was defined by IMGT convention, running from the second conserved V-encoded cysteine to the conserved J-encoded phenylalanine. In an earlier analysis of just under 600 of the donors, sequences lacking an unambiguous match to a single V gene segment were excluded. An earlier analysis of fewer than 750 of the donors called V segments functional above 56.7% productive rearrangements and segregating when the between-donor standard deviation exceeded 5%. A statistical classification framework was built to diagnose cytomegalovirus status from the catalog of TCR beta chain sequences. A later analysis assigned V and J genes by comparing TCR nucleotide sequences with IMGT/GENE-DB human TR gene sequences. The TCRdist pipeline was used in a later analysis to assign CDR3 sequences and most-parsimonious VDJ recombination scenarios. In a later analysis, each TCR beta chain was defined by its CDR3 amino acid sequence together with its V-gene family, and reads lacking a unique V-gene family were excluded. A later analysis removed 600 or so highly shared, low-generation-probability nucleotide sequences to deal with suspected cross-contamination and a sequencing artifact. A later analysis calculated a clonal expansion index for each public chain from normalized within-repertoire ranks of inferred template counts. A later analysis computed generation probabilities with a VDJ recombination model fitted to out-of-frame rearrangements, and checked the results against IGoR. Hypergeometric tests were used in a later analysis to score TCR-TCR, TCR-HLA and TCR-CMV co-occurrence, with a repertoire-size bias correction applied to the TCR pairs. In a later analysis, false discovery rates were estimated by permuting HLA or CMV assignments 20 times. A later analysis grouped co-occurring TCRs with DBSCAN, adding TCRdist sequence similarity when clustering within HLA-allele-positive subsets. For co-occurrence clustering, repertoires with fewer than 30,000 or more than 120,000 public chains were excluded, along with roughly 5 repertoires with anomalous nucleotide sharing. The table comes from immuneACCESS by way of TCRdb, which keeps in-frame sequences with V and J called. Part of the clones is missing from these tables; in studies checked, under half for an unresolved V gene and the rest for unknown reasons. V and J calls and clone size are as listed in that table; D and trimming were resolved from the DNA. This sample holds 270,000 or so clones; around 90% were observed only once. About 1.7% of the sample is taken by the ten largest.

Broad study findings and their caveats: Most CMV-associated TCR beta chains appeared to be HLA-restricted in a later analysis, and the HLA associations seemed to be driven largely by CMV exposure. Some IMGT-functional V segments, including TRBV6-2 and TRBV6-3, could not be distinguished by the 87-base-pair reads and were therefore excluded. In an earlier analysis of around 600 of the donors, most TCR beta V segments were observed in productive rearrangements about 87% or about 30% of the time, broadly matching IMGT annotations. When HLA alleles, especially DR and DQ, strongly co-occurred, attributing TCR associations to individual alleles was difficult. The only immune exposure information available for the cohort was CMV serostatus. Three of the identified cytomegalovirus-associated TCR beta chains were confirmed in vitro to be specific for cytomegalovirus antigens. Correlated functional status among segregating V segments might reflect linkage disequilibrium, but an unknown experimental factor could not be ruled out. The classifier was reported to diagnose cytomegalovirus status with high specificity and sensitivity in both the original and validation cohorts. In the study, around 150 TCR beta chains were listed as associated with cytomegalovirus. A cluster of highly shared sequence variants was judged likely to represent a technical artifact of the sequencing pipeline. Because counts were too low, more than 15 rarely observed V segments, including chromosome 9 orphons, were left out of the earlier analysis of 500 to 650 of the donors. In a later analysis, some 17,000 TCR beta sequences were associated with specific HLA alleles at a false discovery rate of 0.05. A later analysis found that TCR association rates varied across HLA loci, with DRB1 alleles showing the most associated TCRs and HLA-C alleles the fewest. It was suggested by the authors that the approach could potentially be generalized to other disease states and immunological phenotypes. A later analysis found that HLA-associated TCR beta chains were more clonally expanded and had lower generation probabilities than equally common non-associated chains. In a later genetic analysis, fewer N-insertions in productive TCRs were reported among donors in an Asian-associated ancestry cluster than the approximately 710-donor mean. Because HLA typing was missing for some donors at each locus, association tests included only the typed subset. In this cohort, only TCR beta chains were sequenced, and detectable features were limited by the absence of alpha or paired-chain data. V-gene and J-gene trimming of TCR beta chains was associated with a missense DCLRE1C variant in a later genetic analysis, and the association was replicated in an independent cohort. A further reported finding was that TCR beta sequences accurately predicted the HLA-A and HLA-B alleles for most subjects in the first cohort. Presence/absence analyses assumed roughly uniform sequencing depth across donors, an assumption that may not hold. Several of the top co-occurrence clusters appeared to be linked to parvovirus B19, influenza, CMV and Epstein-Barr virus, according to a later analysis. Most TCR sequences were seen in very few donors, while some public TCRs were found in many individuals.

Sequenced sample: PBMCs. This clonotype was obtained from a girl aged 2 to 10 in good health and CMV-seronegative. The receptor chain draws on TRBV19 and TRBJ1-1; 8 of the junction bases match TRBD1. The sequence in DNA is TGTGCCAGTAGATCAGACAGGGGACGAACTGAAGCTTTCTTT. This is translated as CASRSDRGRTEAFF.